These 28 T cell receptor beta chains were all obtained from the same sample, sequenced in a study of human T cells and chemical hapten exposure. MiXCR, run by TCRdb on the RACE reads, gives a single entry per CDR3 protein. Seen here are about 68,000 distinct CDR3 sequences, roughly 11% observed once, and the top ten hold approximately 5.5%. Described time point: pre-sensitization, week 0. Treatment given: therapeutic diphenylcyclopropenone sensitization with weekly scalp DPC. The sample in question was whole blood, obtained in connection with sensitization to the hapten diphenylcyclopropenone (DPC). The origin of the receptors is a woman in her fifties or sixties with alopecia areata. Some clones in this sample may be carry-over from other donors' samples.

This clonotype was observed a handful of times. V usage is TRBV12-3 or TRBV12-4 and J usage is TRBJ1-5; D unclear. Trimming removed 4 bases from V and 0 bases from J, with 13 bases in between. The CDR3 is 16 amino acids. The CDR3 protein is CASSSRRLVSNQPQHF. DNA of the CDR3: TGTGCCAGCAGTTCCCGAAGGCTTGTTAGCAATCAGCCCCAGCATTTT.

A few counts support this clonotype. The rearrangement joins TRBV11-3 to TRBJ1-1; no reliable D call. Germline loops: CDR1 SGHNT, CDR2 YENEEA. The CDR3 is made up of 14 amino acids. The V and J ends lost 3 bases and 0 bases respectively, with 8 bases between them. The CDR3 loop is CASSLSQVNTEAFF. The DNA for the CDR3 is TGTGCCAGCAGCTTGAGCCAAGTGAACACTGAAGCTTTCTTT. Using reference TRBV11-3 and TRBJ1-1 for the parts outside the CDR3, the full variable domain is EAGVVQSPRYKIIEKKQPVAFWCNPISGHNTLYWYLQNLGQGPELLIRYENEEAVDDSQLPKDRFSAERLKGVDSTLKIQPAELGDSAVYLCASSLSQVNTEAFFGQGTRLTVV.

The chain recombines TRBV7-2 with TRBJ2-2, with 11 bases lining up with TRBD2. V was clipped by 6 bases and J by 7 bases; unmatched bases: 16. The germline gives CDR1 SGHTA, CDR2 FQGNSA. This CDR3 has 18 amino acids. The DNA of the CDR3 is TGTGCCAGCAGTCCCCCGGGGCTAGCGGGAGGAATGGTCGGGGAGCTGTTTTTT. It translates to CASSPPGLAGGMVGELFF.

This clonotype has at least ten counts. This rearrangement joins TRBV5-6 to TRBJ2-5; D is unresolved. The length of the CDR3 is 14 residues. Germline CDR1 reads SGHDT; CDR2 reads YYEEEE. V lost 0 bases and J lost 1, with 7 bases in between. CDR3: CASSLDGSQETQYF. The CDR3 DNA reads TGTGCCAGCAGCTTGGATGGCAGCCAAGAGACCCAGTACTTC.

This clonotype was counted at least ten times. CDR3 nucleotides: TGTGCCAGCAGTTACTCGGCCAATCTTAGGGCAGATACGCAGTATTTT. This sequence encodes CASSYSANLRADTQYF. The chain links TRBV6-6 to TRBJ2-3; D unresolved. Trimming cost V 0 bases and J 4 bases, with 14 bases left between them. The germline gives CDR1 MNHNY, CDR2 SVGAGI (reference sequence). There are 16 residues in the CDR3.

In this sample, this clonotype turned up many times. The chain is built from TRBV12-3 or TRBV12-4 and TRBJ2-2, with no clear D. The CDR3 is 14 residues long. V gave up 6 bases and J gave up 6 bases, with 14 bases separating them. For the CDR3, the DNA is TGTGCCAGCAGCGGACGGGTCGATGCCGGGGAGCTGTTTTTT. This sequence encodes CASSGRVDAGELFF.

This clonotype was detected only a few times. The V gene is TRBV29-1, the J gene TRBJ1-1, with TRBD1 matching over 8 bases. V was pared by 4 bases and J by 1 base, with 2 bases of the junction left unmatched. Germline V CDR1 and CDR2: SQVTM, ANQGSEA. The CDR3 runs to 13 residues. The CDR3 sequence: CSVGQGKNTEAFF. The CDR3 coding sequence is TGCAGCGTTGGACAGGGGAAGAACACTGAAGCTTTCTTT.

This clonotype was counted a few times. The chain couples TRBV7-2 to TRBJ2-2; D may match TRBD1 or TRBD2 (5 bases each). Germline assignment: CDR1 SGHTA and CDR2 FQGNSA. Between the trimmed V and J ends, which lost 5 bases and 6 bases, there was a span of 10 bases. The CDR3 is 13 residues long. CDR3 sequence: CASSQRDPGELFF. CDR3 DNA: TGTGCCAGCAGCCAACGGGACCCCGGGGAGCTGTTTTTT.

In its sample, this clonotype was seen a few times. The rearrangement uses TRBV29-1 and TRBJ1-2, with D uncertain. Germline assignment: CDR1 SQVTM and CDR2 ANQGSEA. V was trimmed by 3 bases and J by 0 bases, leaving 8 bases between them. The CDR3 is 13 residues long. The CDR3 region has the DNA TGCAGCGTTGATGAGACAACTAACTATGGCTACACCTTC. Encoded protein: CSVDETTNYGYTF.

The V call is TRBV11-3, the J call TRBJ2-2; D is uncertain. This CDR3 spans 14 amino acids. Germline loops: CDR1 SGHNT, CDR2 YENEEA. V shed 1 base and J shed 3 bases, with 6 bases lying between them. The DNA of the CDR3 is TGTGCCAGCAGCTTAGTCGGGCACACCGGGGAGCTGTTTTTT. Encoded protein: CASSLVGHTGELFF.

This clonotype was detected many times. The chain joins TRBV18 to TRBJ2-6, with D possibly TRBD2 on 6 matching bases. The CDR3 consists of 17 residues. The germline gives CDR1 KGHSH, CDR2 LQKENI. V was trimmed by 4 bases and J by 3 bases, leaving 16 bases between them. In DNA form, the CDR3 reads TGTGCCAGCTCACTGGGGACTCCCAGCGGTGGGGCCAACGTCCTGACTTTC. It codes for CASSLGTPSGGANVLTF.

This clonotype was recorded a few times. The chain has TRBV5-5 and TRBJ1-1; no clear D gene. The CDR3 extends over 14 amino acids. Per the germline V gene, CDR1 is SGHKS and CDR2 is YYEKEE (reference sequence). The V end lost 4 bases, the J end lost 5 bases, and 15 bases lay between the germline ends. The CDR3 nucleotides read TGTGCCAGCAGCCCCGGCACTAGTGGGACTGAAGCTTTCTTT. Amino acids: CASSPGTSGTEAFF.

The V call is TRBV28, the J call TRBJ1-4; TRBD1 matches 8 bases. Germline CDR1 reads MDHEN; CDR2 reads SYDVKM. CDR3 length: 14 amino acids. The V segment lost 9 bases and the J segment 3 bases; nucleotides outside the gene matches: 6. DNA of the CDR3: TGTGCCAGTTCTCAGGGGGCCTCTAATGAAAAACTGTTTTTT. This codes for CASSQGASNEKLFF.

The chain combines TRBV29-1 with TRBJ2-7; maybe TRBD2 (5 bases). CDR1 is SQVTM and CDR2 is ANQGSEA in the germline V gene. This CDR3 is 10 amino acids long. V shed 6 bases and J shed 6 bases, with 9 bases lying between them. DNA for the CDR3: TGCAGCGTGGCGGAGGTCGAGCAGTACTTC. Protein: CSVAEVEQYF.

The rearrangement uses TRBV7-8 and TRBJ2-1; 11 bases are shared with TRBD1. Germline V gene lookup returns CDR1 SGHVS and CDR2 FQNEAQ. This CDR3 has 14 amino acids. V shed 5 bases and J 6 bases; nucleotides not matched to a gene: 3. The CDR3 coding sequence is TGTGCCAGCAGCGCCGGGACAGGGGGCAATGAGCAGTTCTTC. Its translation is CASSAGTGGNEQFF.

The J gene is TRBJ2-5, the V gene TRBV18, with D hard to call. Germline CDR1 reads KGHSH; CDR2 reads LQKENI. The CDR3 covers 15 residues. The V end was cut by 3 bases, the J end by 5 bases, with 16 bases between. DNA for the CDR3: TGTGCCAGCTCACCCCCGGCACGGACGGTGGAGACCCAGTACTTC. It specifies CASSPPARTVETQYF.

This clonotype was detected a few times. The V and J genes are TRBV7-9 and TRBJ1-1; D gene uncertain. Trimming took off 5 bases at V and 3 bases at J, with 13 bases between the two ends. Germline-derived CDR1 and CDR2 are SEHNR and FQNEAQ (reference sequence). CDR3 length equals 14 residues. This CDR3 is CASSLPAKYTEAFF. The DNA of the CDR3 is TGTGCCAGCAGCCTTCCGGCCAAATACACTGAAGCTTTCTTT.

This clonotype was observed a few times. This chain joins TRBV27 and TRBJ2-7, with 9 nucleotides matching TRBD2. V shed 8 bases, J shed 5 bases, and the junction held 10 bases outside the gene matches. The CDR3 has 14 amino acids. The V gene's germline CDR1 is MNHEY and CDR2 SMNVEV (reference sequence). The CDR3 DNA sequence: TGTGCCAGCGCGGGGGGGAGCATTAGGAACGAGCAGTACTTC. It translates to CASAGGSIRNEQYF.

This clonotype was seen at least ten times. This chain links TRBV11-3 with TRBJ2-5; unclear D gene. The V gene lost 2 bases and the J gene lost 4 bases, with 8 bases spanning the gap. Germline lookup yields CDR1 SGHNT and CDR2 YENEEA. This CDR3 contains 13 residues. DNA for the CDR3: TGTGCCAGCAGCTTAAATCCGGGAGAGACCCAGTACTTC. Its translation: CASSLNPGETQYF.

Written as DNA, the CDR3 is TGTGCCACCAAGGGGGGGACCAGCACAGATACGCAGTATTTT. Encoded protein: CATKGGTSTDTQYF. The V call is TRBV28, the J call TRBJ2-3; perhaps TRBD2 as D (7 bases). V shed 10 bases and J shed 0 bases, with 14 bases lying between them. CDR3 length: 14 residues. CDR1 and CDR2 (germline): MDHEN, SYDVKM.

At least ten counts were recorded for this clonotype. The chain combines TRBV18 with TRBJ1-1; D may be TRBD1 (6 bases). This CDR3 is built from 13 residues. Germline V gene data show CDR1 as KGHSH and CDR2 as LQKENI. The V and J ends lost 6 bases and 8 bases respectively, with 16 bases between them. The CDR3 bases are TGTGCCAGCTCCTTACAGGGCGGGGCAGAAGCTTTCTTT. This codes for CASSLQGGAEAFF.

The genes are TRBV20-1 and TRBJ2-3, with 7 positions matching TRBD1. The CDR3 is 12 residues long. V lost 3 bases to trimming and J lost 7 bases; unmatched junction nucleotides: 4. Germline V gene sequence: CDR1 DFQATT, CDR2 SNEGSKA (reference sequence). CDR3 DNA sequence: TGCAGTGCTAGGGGACAGCAAAATACGCAGTATTTT. Amino acids: CSARGQQNTQYF.

This clonotype was detected a few times. The genes are TRBV20-1 and TRBJ2-7, with D tentatively TRBD1 (5 bases). This CDR3 is built from 12 residues. Germline-derived CDR1 and CDR2 are DFQATT and SNEGSKA (reference sequence). The germline V and J ends were trimmed by 7 bases and 3 bases, with 13 bases remaining between them. For the CDR3, the DNA is TGCAGTGTTGGGGCGACAGTCTACGAGCAGTACTTC. Translation: CSVGATVYEQYF.

This clonotype occurred many times. This chain links TRBV25-1 with TRBJ2-1; D unclear. V was cut by 2 bases and J by 6 bases, with 5 bases left in between. Germline-derived CDR1 and CDR2 are MGHDK and SYGVNS. CDR3 length: 12 residues. CDR3 loop: CASSERGNEQFF. CDR3 in DNA: TGTGCCAGCAGTGAAAGAGGCAATGAGCAGTTCTTC.

This clonotype was observed many times. The chain uses TRBV18 and TRBJ2-1; TRBD2 aligns across 8 bases. The germline V gene encodes CDR1 KGHSH and CDR2 LQKENI. CDR3 size: 16 residues. J lost 13 bases, V lost 0 bases, and 14 bases had no gene match. CDR3 in DNA: TGTGCCAGCTCACCACCGCCGGGAGGGCCCCCCGGTGTCCAGTTCTTC. Translation gives CASSPPPGGPPGVQFF.

This clonotype was detected only a few times. The chain combines TRBV7-9 with TRBJ1-5; the D is unclear. This CDR3 has 17 amino acids. Per germline, CDR1 SEHNR and CDR2 FQNEAQ (reference sequence). V was pared by 0 bases and J by 7 bases, with 19 bases between. The CDR3 loop reads CASSLASPGRLRQPQHF. Here the CDR3 DNA reads TGTGCCAGCAGCTTAGCCTCCCCGGGCCGCCTCAGACAGCCCCAGCATTTT. The full variable domain, completed using reference TRBV7-9 and TRBJ1-5, is DTGVSQNPRHKITKRGQNVTFRCDPISEHNRLYWYRQTLGQGPEFLTYFQNEAQLEKSRLLSDRFSAERPKGSFSTLEIQRTEQGDSAMYLCASSLASPGRLRQPQHFGDGTRLSIL.

J is TRBJ1-1 and V is TRBV9; D unresolved. CDR3 length equals 13 residues. V lost 0 bases and J lost 10, with 13 bases in between. CDR1 and CDR2 (germline): SGDLS, YYNGEE. The CDR3 reads CASSVEGYTRAFF. As DNA, the CDR3 is TGTGCCAGCAGCGTAGAAGGATATACGAGAGCTTTCTTT.

V and J are TRBV29-1 and TRBJ2-3; 10 nucleotides match TRBD2. Germline V CDR1 and CDR2: SQVTM, ANQGSEA. V shed 8 bases, J shed 0 bases, and the junction held 8 bases outside the gene matches. The CDR3 is 15 amino acids. CDR3 DNA: TGCAGCTTCCAAAAACTAGCGGGAAGCACAGATACGCAGTATTTT. It codes for CSFQKLAGSTDTQYF.